These 8 T cell receptor beta chains were all obtained from the same sample, sequenced in a study of OX40 agonist ivuxolimab in advanced cancers. Profiled with immunoSEQ multiplex PCR; TCRdb holds only in-frame clones, not every one. The sample holds around 70,000 clones, around 80% seen once. Here the sequenced sample was CD4+ or CD8+ T cells sorted from blood, taken in a trial of the OX40 agonist ivuxolimab. The receptors stem from an adult with an advanced solid tumor such as melanoma, head and neck, liver or kidney cancer.

This sequence joins TRBV28 and TRBJ2-7, with 7 nucleotides matching TRBD2. From germline, CDR1 is MDHEN and CDR2 SYDVKM. The CDR3 is made up of 15 amino acids. J lost 6 bases, V lost 6 bases, and 14 bases had no gene match. CDR3 loop: CASRVGVGRGLEQYF. The CDR3 DNA reads TGTGCCAGCAGAGTCGGGGTAGGGAGGGGTCTCGAGCAGTACTTC.

The chain couples TRBV25-1 to TRBJ2-3; TRBD1 agrees at 9 bases. The J segment lost 11 bases and the V segment lost 5 bases, leaving 17 bases of the junction unmatched. CDR3 length equals 16 residues. Germline assignment: CDR1 MGHDK and CDR2 SYGVNS. This chain's CDR3 is CASSPLDRGGHTRQYF. The CDR3 DNA reads as TGTGCCAGCAGTCCCTTGGACAGGGGAGGGCACACGCGGCAGTATTTT.

The chain combines TRBV18 with TRBJ1-3, with D uncertain. CDR1 is KGHSH and CDR2 is LQKENI in the germline V gene. V was trimmed by 0 bases and J by 4 bases, leaving 10 bases between them. The CDR3 length is 15 residues. CDR3 DNA: TGTGCCAGCTCACCACCGGCCCAATCCGGAAACACCATATATTTT. Translation: CASSPPAQSGNTIYF.

This clone was seen once. The genes are TRBV7-2 and TRBJ2-7, with D perhaps matching TRBD2 (5 bases). The CDR3 covers 12 residues. Germline V lookup: CDR1 SGHTA, CDR2 FQGNSA. V lost 5 bases and J 0 bases, leaving 5 bases between the germline ends. CDR3 bases: TGTGCCAGCAGCCGGGGCTCCTACGAGCAGTACTTC. Translated, it gives CASSRGSYEQYF.

In the case of this clone: This same CDR3 is encoded by further DNA sequences in the sample. The chain combines TRBV18 with TRBJ2-5, with D unresolved. V lost 2 bases and J lost 3, with 4 bases in between. The CDR3 is made up of 12 amino acids. Per the germline V gene, CDR1 is KGHSH and CDR2 is LQKENI. CDR3 nucleotide sequence: TGTGCCAGCTCACCATTAGAAGAGACCCAGTACTTC. Protein product: CASSPLEETQYF.

The chain recombines TRBV5-5 with TRBJ1-5, with D possibly matching TRBD1 (6 bases). There are 15 residues in the CDR3. V lost 0 bases and J 4 bases, leaving 11 bases between the germline ends. Germline V gives CDR1 SGHKS, CDR2 YYEKEE (reference sequence). CDR3 in amino acids: CASSLGRGANQPQHF. In DNA form, the CDR3 reads TGTGCCAGCAGCTTGGGCAGGGGCGCGAATCAGCCCCAGCATTTT.

The rearrangement joins TRBV28 to TRBJ1-5, with unresolved D. This CDR3 spans 14 amino acids. V lost 3 bases and J 2 bases, leaving 8 bases between the germline ends. CDR1 and CDR2 (germline): MDHEN, SYDVKM. The CDR3 spells CASSFKSGNQPQHF. CDR3 in DNA: TGTGCCAGCAGTTTTAAGTCAGGCAATCAGCCCCAGCATTTT.

This clone came up once. V gene TRBV5-1 combines with J gene TRBJ1-4; D not resolved. The CDR3 runs 14 residues. V gave up 6 bases and J gave up 5 bases, with 14 bases separating them. Germline CDR1 and CDR2: SGHRS and YFSETQ. CDR3 protein: CASKGGIVNEKLFF. The CDR3 nucleotides read TGCGCCAGCAAAGGTGGCATCGTGAATGAAAAACTGTTTTTT.